The 11 T cell receptor beta chains below come from one sample, sequenced in a study of Ad26.COV2.S vaccination and SARS-CoV-2 variants. Measured with immunoSEQ multiplex PCR; TCRdb has only the in-frame clones, and not every one. The sample contains about 350,000 clones, 75% to 90% of which appear only once. The treatment here: 15 to 20 received Ad26.COV2.S at low or high dose, single or two shots; 5 received placebo; per-sample allocation not given. The study sampled participants on day 63 after the first vaccine or placebo injection. The sample here was peripheral blood, taken in a trial of Ad26.COV2.S vaccine versus placebo. Receptor source: a person between 18 and 60 years old who received the Ad26.COV2.S COVID-19 vaccine or a placebo.

The sample holds a few counts of this clone. V usage is TRBV27 and J usage is TRBJ1-1; 8 positions match TRBD1. Germline assignment: CDR1 MNHEY and CDR2 SMNVEV (reference sequence). This CDR3 contains 13 residues. Trimming cost V 4 bases and J 5 bases; bases outside gene matches: 3. CDR3 in amino acids: CASSWTGRTEAFF. Here the CDR3 DNA reads TGTGCCAGCAGTTGGACAGGGAGGACTGAAGCTTTCTTT.

The chain joins TRBV28 to TRBJ1-2; D not certain. This CDR3 is 17 amino acids long. With 7 bases removed from V and 0 bases from J, the gap between germline ends came to 21 bases. Germline V lookup: CDR1 MDHEN, CDR2 SYDVKM. The CDR3 nucleotides are TGTGCCAGCACTTCGCGGGTGAATTCCCCTGCTAACTATGGCTACACCTTC. Its translation is CASTSRVNSPANYGYTF.

The genes are TRBV7-2 and TRBJ2-5; possible D gene TRBD1, 5 bases. The CDR3 totals 15 residues. Looked up from germline, CDR1 is SGHTA and CDR2 is FQGNSA. V dropped 3 bases and J dropped 3 bases, with 14 bases sitting between them. The DNA for the CDR3 is TGTGCCAGCAGCTTTTATGGGGCTAGTAAAGAGACCCAGTACTTC. Amino acid sequence: CASSFYGASKETQYF.

The V and J genes are TRBV11-3 and TRBJ2-2; maybe TRBD1 (5 bases). The CDR3 contains 16 residues. Germline V gene data show CDR1 as SGHNT and CDR2 as YENEEA. The V and J ends lost 0 bases and 7 bases respectively, with 15 bases between them. CDR3 DNA sequence: TGTGCCAGCAGCTTAGAGGTCAGGGATGCAAGCGGGGAGCTGTTTTTT. This sequence encodes CASSLEVRDASGELFF.

The rearrangement uses TRBV6-4 and TRBJ2-7; 11 bases are shared with TRBD2. V gave up 0 bases and J gave up 6 bases; unmatched junction bases: 4. CDR1 is MRHNA and CDR2 is SNTAGT in the germline V gene. This CDR3 has 15 residues. The CDR3 region is CASSDSTSGDSEQYF. CDR3 coding DNA: TGTGCCAGCAGTGACTCGACTAGCGGGGACTCCGAGCAGTACTTC.

Concerning this clone: The junction departs from germline at one end; a sequencing error may be responsible. V is TRBV7-7 and J is TRBJ2-1, with 12 bases aligning to TRBD2. Germline assignment: CDR1 SSHAT and CDR2 FNYEAQ (reference sequence). CDR3 length: 18 amino acids. The CDR3 reads CASSSYPPLAGGPGEQFF. CDR3 sequence (DNA): TGTGCTAGCAGCTCTTATCCCCCTCTAGCGGGGGGGCCCGGTGAGCAGTTCTTC.

This chain uses TRBV12-3 or TRBV12-4 with TRBJ2-3; D tentatively fits TRBD1 or TRBD2 (5 bases each). The CDR3 is made up of 12 amino acids. V gave up 10 bases and J gave up 1 base, with 9 bases separating them. CDR3 nucleotides: TGTGCCACGGGGCCCCGCACAGATACGCAGTATTTT. Its translation is CATGPRTDTQYF.

The J gene is TRBJ1-2, the V gene TRBV28; perhaps TRBD1 as D (6 bases). Germline-derived CDR1 and CDR2 are MDHEN and SYDVKM. The CDR3 spans 12 residues. V was cut by 7 bases and J by 5 bases, with 11 bases left in between. The CDR3: CASMRTDYGYTF. In DNA form, the CDR3 reads TGTGCCAGCATGCGGACAGATTATGGCTACACCTTC.

V is TRBV19 and J is TRBJ2-2; 8 bases line up with TRBD2. There are 16 residues in the CDR3. Germline CDR1 and CDR2: LNHDA and SQIVND (reference sequence). Unmatched junction bases numbered 17, after V lost 10 bases and J lost 7 bases. CDR3 DNA: TGTGCCACATCCCCTCTGGCGGGGGGTATTAGCGGGGAGCTGTTTTTT. It translates to CATSPLAGGISGELFF.

This clone was counted between two and nine times. This rearrangement joins TRBV3-1 (or the pseudogene TRBV3-2) to TRBJ2-1, with D perhaps TRBD2 (5 bases). Per the germline V gene, CDR1 is LGHDT and CDR2 is YNNKEL (reference sequence). The germline V and J ends were trimmed by 1 base and 9 bases, with 16 bases remaining between them. This CDR3 contains 15 residues. In DNA, the CDR3 is TGTGCCAGCAGCCAAGCGCTAGCCCCATGGGGTGAGCAGTTCTTC. Protein: CASSQALAPWGEQFF.

The chain carries TRBV7-3 and TRBJ2-1; perhaps TRBD1 as D (5 bases). The CDR3 has 16 amino acids. V was clipped by 5 bases and J by 1 base, with 15 bases between them. Germline values: CDR1 SGHTA, CDR2 FQGTGA. The CDR3 here is CASSPSRALSYNEQFF. The DNA for the CDR3 is TGTGCCAGCAGCCCCAGCAGGGCCCTGTCCTACAATGAGCAGTTCTTC.